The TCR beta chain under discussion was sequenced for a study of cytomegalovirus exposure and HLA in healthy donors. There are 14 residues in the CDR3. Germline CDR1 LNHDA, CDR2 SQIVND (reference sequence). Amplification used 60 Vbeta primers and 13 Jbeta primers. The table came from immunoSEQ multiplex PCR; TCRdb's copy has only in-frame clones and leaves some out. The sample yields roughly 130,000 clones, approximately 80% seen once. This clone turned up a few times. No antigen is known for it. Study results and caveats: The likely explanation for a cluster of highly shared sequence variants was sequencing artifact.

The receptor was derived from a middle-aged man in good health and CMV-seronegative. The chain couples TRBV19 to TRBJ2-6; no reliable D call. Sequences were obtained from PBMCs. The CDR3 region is CASNALAGANVLTF. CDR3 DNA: TGTGCAAGCAACGCGCTGGCTGGGGCCAACGTCCTGACTTTC.